The 29 T cell receptor beta chains reported below all come from one sample, sequenced in a study of T cells in tumors after PD-1 blockade. Some clones are missing from TCRdb's copy, which holds only in-frame ones; the method was immunoSEQ multiplex PCR. Among 45,000 or so clones listed, approximately 79% were seen once. The material was PBMCs, obtained before anti-PD-1 therapy. Receptors were obtained from a human donor with advanced basal cell or squamous cell carcinoma (not recorded which).

Only a few counts were recorded for this clone. V and J are TRBV10-3 and TRBJ1-1; TRBD1 is a possible D gene (5 bases). The V end was cut by 2 bases, the J end by 11 bases, with 12 bases between. There are 12 residues in the CDR3. Germline V gene lookup returns CDR1 ENHRY and CDR2 SYGVKD. In DNA form, the CDR3 reads TGTGCCATCAGTGAGCCATACCGGGGGGCTTTCTTT. This encodes CAISEPYRGAFF.

This clone was observed a handful of times. This sequence joins TRBV19 and TRBJ2-7; D perhaps matches TRBD1 (6 bases). Trimming shortened V by 6 bases and J by 3 bases, and 9 bases separated the two germline ends. The CDR3 has 12 residues. Per germline, CDR1 LNHDA and CDR2 SQIVND (reference sequence). The CDR3: CASSPTGYEQYF. In nucleotides, the CDR3 is TGTGCCAGTAGCCCGACAGGCTACGAGCAGTACTTC.

This sequence joins TRBV15 and TRBJ1-5; the D gene is possibly TRBD1 (5 bases). The CDR3 runs 15 residues. The ends were cut back, 0 bases at V and 0 bases at J, with 6 bases in the middle. Germline V gene data show CDR1 as LNHNV and CDR2 as YYDKDF (reference sequence). The CDR3 spells CATSREGTSNQPQHF. The CDR3 coding sequence is TGTGCCACCAGCAGAGAGGGGACTAGCAATCAGCCCCAGCATTTT.

V usage is TRBV10-3 and J usage is TRBJ2-5; tentative D call: TRBD2 (5 bases). The germline CDR1 and CDR2 sequences are ENHRY and SYGVKD. This CDR3 is built from 15 residues. Trimming left V 3 bases short and J 5 bases short, with 16 bases between. The CDR3 coding sequence is TGTGCCATCAGTGACCCCCCGGGTAGCGATGAGACCCAGTACTTC. As protein: CAISDPPGSDETQYF.

This sequence joins TRBV10-3 and TRBJ2-2; D not resolved. Germline V CDR1 and CDR2: ENHRY, SYGVKD. This CDR3 comprises 15 residues. Trimming removed 7 bases from V and 2 bases from J, with 14 bases in between. The CDR3 sequence is CAIKGSGDNTGELFF. For the CDR3, the DNA is TGTGCCATCAAGGGATCAGGAGATAACACCGGGGAGCTGTTTTTT.

This clone came up a few times. V gene TRBV7-9 combines with J gene TRBJ1-2, with 7 nucleotides matching TRBD1. The CDR3 covers 13 residues. Germline V gene data show CDR1 as SEHNR and CDR2 as FQNEAQ (reference sequence). V lost 3 bases, J lost 2 bases, and 0 bases stayed unmatched. The CDR3 is CASSLGQNYGYTF. CDR3 bases: TGTGCCAGCAGCTTGGGACAGAACTATGGCTACACCTTC.

The chain links TRBV28 to TRBJ2-7; D is ambiguous. CDR3 length equals 12 residues. Trimming took off 7 bases at V and 5 bases at J, with 12 bases between the two ends. Germline loops: CDR1 MDHEN, CDR2 SYDVKM. CDR3 amino acids: CASTDVPHEQYF. The CDR3 DNA reads TGTGCCAGCACCGATGTCCCACACGAGCAGTACTTC.

The chain carries TRBV29-1 and TRBJ2-1, with 7 bases identical to TRBD1. CDR3 length: 14 residues. CDR1 and CDR2 from the germline V gene are SQVTM and ANQGSEA. J was trimmed by 3 bases and V by 6 bases; bases with no gene match: 8. CDR3 residues: CSVGTVVSYNEQFF. DNA for the CDR3: TGCAGCGTGGGGACAGTGGTTAGCTACAATGAGCAGTTCTTC.

This chain uses TRBV19 with TRBJ1-5; D gene uncertain. The CDR3 has 14 residues. Trimming removed 2 bases at V and 3 bases at J, with 8 bases between. Looked up from germline, CDR1 is LNHDA and CDR2 is SQIVND (reference sequence). The CDR3 loop reads CASSIISVNQPQHF. In DNA, the CDR3 is TGTGCCAGTAGTATAATCAGCGTCAATCAGCCCCAGCATTTT.

This chain uses TRBV28 with TRBJ1-5, with D possibly being TRBD1 (5 bases). Germline V lookup: CDR1 MDHEN, CDR2 SYDVKM. The V end was cut by 9 bases, the J end by 5 bases, with 17 bases between. This CDR3 comprises 14 residues. The CDR3 loop is CASIGGREYQPQHF. The CDR3 DNA follows: TGTGCCAGTATCGGTGGCAGGGAGTATCAGCCCCAGCATTTT.

V usage is TRBV6-1 and J usage is TRBJ1-1; no clear D. From germline, CDR1 is MNHNS and CDR2 SASEGT. This CDR3 comprises 12 residues. V lost 5 bases and J 3 bases, leaving 7 bases between the germline ends. The CDR3 DNA follows: TGTGCCAGCAGTTATTCGGACACTGAAGCTTTCTTT. As protein: CASSYSDTEAFF.

This CDR3 reads CASRRLAGGPGDEQFF. CDR3 coding DNA: TGCGCCAGCAGACGATTAGCGGGAGGGCCGGGCGATGAGCAGTTCTTC. The chain is built from TRBV5-1 and TRBJ2-1, with TRBD2 matching 11 bases. Per germline, CDR1 SGHRS and CDR2 YFSETQ. The CDR3 is 16 amino acids. Unmatched junction bases numbered 12, after V lost 5 bases and J lost 8 bases. The full variable domain, completed using reference TRBV5-1 and TRBJ2-1, is KAGVTQTPRYLIKTRGQQVTLSCSPISGHRSVSWYQQTPGQGLQFLFEYFSETQRNKGNFPGRFSGRQFSNSRSEMNVSTLELGDSALYLCASRRLAGGPGDEQFFGPGTRLTVL.

The chain's CDR3 is CASSPRGASGEGSTDTQYF. Written as DNA, the CDR3 is TGTGCCAGCAGTCCTAGGGGGGCGAGCGGGGAAGGTAGCACAGATACGCAGTATTTT. V usage is TRBV11-2 and J usage is TRBJ2-3, with D possibly being TRBD2 (7 bases). V gave up 6 bases and J gave up 0 bases, with 25 bases separating them. Germline loops: CDR1 SGHAT, CDR2 FQNNGV. This CDR3 spans 19 amino acids.

The chain joins TRBV10-3 to TRBJ2-3; TRBD2 might be the D (7 bases). CDR3 size: 13 residues. The germline V and J ends were trimmed by 6 bases and 4 bases, with 11 bases remaining between them. CDR1 is ENHRY, CDR2 SYGVKD, per germline. The CDR3 reads CAISPGGPDTQYF. CDR3 DNA sequence: TGTGCCATCAGCCCGGGGGGCCCAGATACGCAGTATTTT.

V usage is TRBV27 and J usage is TRBJ1-5; D not resolved. The length of the CDR3 is 13 residues. Germline CDR1 is MNHEY and CDR2 is SMNVEV (reference sequence). V gave up 3 bases and J gave up 2 bases, with 5 bases separating them. The CDR3 DNA follows: TGTGCCAGCAGTTTGGATGGCAATCAGCCCCAGCATTTT. Its protein product is CASSLDGNQPQHF.

The V and J genes are TRBV4-1 and TRBJ2-3, with unresolved D. Germline CDR1 MGHRA, CDR2 YSYEKL. The CDR3 is made up of 15 amino acids. The V gene lost 4 bases and the J gene lost 3 bases, with 14 bases spanning the gap. The DNA for the CDR3 is TGCGCCAGCAGCCTTGTTGAGAGCGAGACAGATACGCAGTATTTT. Its protein is CASSLVESETDTQYF.

The V and J genes are TRBV10-1 and TRBJ1-5; D gene ambiguous. Deletions cut 7 bases from V and 5 bases from J, with 6 bases between. CDR3 size: 11 residues. Germline loops: CDR1 WNHNN, CDR2 SYGVQD (reference sequence). The CDR3 DNA reads as TGCGCCAGCAATTTAGATCAGCCCCAGCATTTT. Amino acid sequence: CASNLDQPQHF.

This chain joins TRBV28 and TRBJ1-3; no clear D gene. Germline CDR1 is MDHEN and CDR2 is SYDVKM. This CDR3 is built from 16 residues. The V and J ends lost 5 bases and 0 bases respectively, with 14 bases between them. The CDR3: CASSPATWSSGNTIYF. CDR3 nucleotide sequence: TGTGCCAGCAGTCCGGCCACATGGAGCTCTGGAAACACCATATATTTT. Full variable domain (remainder filled in from reference TRBV28 and TRBJ1-3): DVKVTQSSRYLVKRTGEKVFLECVQDMDHENMFWYRQDPGLGLRLIYFSYDVKMKEKGDIPEGYSVSREKKERFSLILESASTNQTSMYLCASSPATWSSGNTIYFGEGSWLTVV.

This CDR3 reads CASSIDVTNYGYTF. The CDR3 region has the DNA TGTGCCAGTAGTATAGACGTTACTAACTATGGCTACACCTTC. This sequence joins TRBV19 and TRBJ1-2; the D is unclear. From germline, CDR1 is LNHDA and CDR2 SQIVND (reference sequence). Trimming cost V 0 bases and J 0 bases, with 5 bases left between them. The length of the CDR3 is 14 residues.

The V call is TRBV5-4, the J call TRBJ2-3; 8 nucleotides line up with TRBD2. J lost 2 bases, V lost 0 bases, and 5 bases had no gene match. The CDR3 is 16 residues long. Germline lookup yields CDR1 SGHNT and CDR2 YYREEE (reference sequence). This CDR3 is CASSLGLAGLTDTQYF. The CDR3 nucleotides read TGTGCCAGCAGCTTGGGGCTAGCGGGCCTCACAGATACGCAGTATTTT.

The rearrangement joins TRBV29-1 to TRBJ2-1; D is undetermined. The length of the CDR3 is 13 residues. Trimming left V 1 base short and J 5 bases short, with 9 bases between. The germline gives CDR1 SQVTM, CDR2 ANQGSEA. DNA of the CDR3: TGCAGCGTTGAAGCCCAAACAAACAATGAGCAGTTCTTC. It is translated as CSVEAQTNNEQFF.

The chain uses TRBV5-6 and TRBJ1-2; a possible D gene is TRBD1 (6 bases). V dropped 0 bases and J dropped 4 bases, with 16 bases sitting between them. Germline lookup yields CDR1 SGHDT and CDR2 YYEEEE. CDR3 length: 16 amino acids. The CDR3 spells CASSLGRGSGTYGYTF. As DNA, the CDR3 is TGTGCCAGCAGCTTGGGCAGGGGATCTGGAACCTATGGCTACACCTTC. Combining the CDR3 with reference TRBV5-6 and TRBJ1-2 gives the whole variable domain DAGVTQSPTHLIKTRGQQVTLRCSPKSGHDTVSWYQQALGQGPQFIFQYYEEEERQRGNFPDRFSGHQFPNYSSELNVNALLLGDSALYLCASSLGRGSGTYGYTFGSGTRLTVV.

This chain uses TRBV19 with TRBJ2-1; TRBD2 agrees at 12 bases. V trimming: 4 bases; J trimming: 2 bases; junction bases outside the gene matches: 6. Germline loops: CDR1 LNHDA, CDR2 SQIVND (reference sequence). The CDR3 is 17 amino acids. The chain's CDR3 is CASSTGLAGRAYNEQFF. CDR3 in DNA: TGTGCCAGTAGTACTGGACTAGCGGGACGGGCCTACAATGAGCAGTTCTTC.

The rearrangement links TRBV3-1 (or the pseudogene TRBV3-2) to TRBJ1-5; no reliable D call. Germline V CDR1 and CDR2: LGHDT, YNNKEL (reference sequence). The V end lost 4 bases, the J end lost 6 bases, and 10 bases lay between the germline ends. The CDR3 runs to 13 residues. CDR3 in amino acids: CASSLRESQPQHF. The CDR3 bases are TGTGCCAGCAGCCTTCGGGAAAGTCAGCCCCAGCATTTT.

The chain employs TRBV27 and TRBJ2-7, with D possibly TRBD2 on 6 matching bases. Germline loops: CDR1 MNHEY, CDR2 SMNVEV (reference sequence). V dropped 3 bases and J dropped 1 base, with 13 bases sitting between them. The CDR3 totals 15 residues. In DNA, the CDR3 is TGTGCCAGCAGTTTGGGGGGAGTTGAGTCCTACGAGCAGTACTTC. Its protein is CASSLGGVESYEQYF.

This chain connects TRBV28 to TRBJ1-2; a weak D match, TRBD1 (6 bases). Germline-derived CDR1 and CDR2 are MDHEN and SYDVKM. The germline V and J ends were trimmed by 4 bases and 4 bases, with 13 bases remaining between them. This CDR3 comprises 14 residues. The CDR3 loop is CASSSRDRSYGYTF. The CDR3 bases are TGTGCCAGCAGTTCACGCGACAGGAGCTATGGCTACACCTTC.

V is TRBV6-5 and J is TRBJ2-5, with a possible D match to TRBD2 (6 bases). The CDR3 is 15 residues long. Trimming shortened V by 4 bases and J by 3 bases, and 15 bases separated the two germline ends. The germline V gene has CDR1 MNHEY and CDR2 SVGAGI. CDR3 DNA sequence: TGTGCCAGCAGTTTCTGGAGGGAAGGGGAAGAGACCCAGTACTTC. It encodes CASSFWREGEETQYF.

This chain connects TRBV13 to TRBJ2-5, with 7 nucleotides matching TRBD1. The CDR3 spans 14 residues. With 4 bases clipped from V and 2 bases from J, the junction kept 4 bases outside the gene matches. Germline V CDR1 and CDR2: PRHDT, FYEKMQ (reference sequence). CDR3 residues: CASSWWTGQETQYF. The CDR3 DNA reads as TGTGCCAGCAGCTGGTGGACAGGTCAAGAGACCCAGTACTTC.

The V gene is TRBV7-9, the J gene TRBJ2-7; 12 bases agree with TRBD2. J lost 3 bases, V lost 4 bases, and 16 bases had no gene match. In germline, CDR1 is SEHNR, CDR2 FQNEAQ (reference sequence). CDR3 length equals 19 residues. For the CDR3, the DNA is TGTGCCAGCAGCTCGCCGCTCCGACTAGCGGGAGTAGGGGTCTACGAGCAGTACTTC. Its translation is CASSSPLRLAGVGVYEQYF.